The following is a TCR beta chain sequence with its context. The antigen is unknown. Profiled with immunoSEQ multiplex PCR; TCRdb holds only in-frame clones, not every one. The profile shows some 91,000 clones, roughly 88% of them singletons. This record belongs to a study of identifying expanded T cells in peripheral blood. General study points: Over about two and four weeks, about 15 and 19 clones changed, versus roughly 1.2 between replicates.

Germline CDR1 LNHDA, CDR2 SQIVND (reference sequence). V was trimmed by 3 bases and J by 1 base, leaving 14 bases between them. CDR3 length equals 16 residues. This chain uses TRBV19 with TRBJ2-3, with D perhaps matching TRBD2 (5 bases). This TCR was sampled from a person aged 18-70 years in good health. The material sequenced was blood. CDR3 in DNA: TGTGCCAGTAGTATTCCCACTAGTACAGGCACAGATACGCAGTATTTT. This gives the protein CASSIPTSTGTDTQYF.